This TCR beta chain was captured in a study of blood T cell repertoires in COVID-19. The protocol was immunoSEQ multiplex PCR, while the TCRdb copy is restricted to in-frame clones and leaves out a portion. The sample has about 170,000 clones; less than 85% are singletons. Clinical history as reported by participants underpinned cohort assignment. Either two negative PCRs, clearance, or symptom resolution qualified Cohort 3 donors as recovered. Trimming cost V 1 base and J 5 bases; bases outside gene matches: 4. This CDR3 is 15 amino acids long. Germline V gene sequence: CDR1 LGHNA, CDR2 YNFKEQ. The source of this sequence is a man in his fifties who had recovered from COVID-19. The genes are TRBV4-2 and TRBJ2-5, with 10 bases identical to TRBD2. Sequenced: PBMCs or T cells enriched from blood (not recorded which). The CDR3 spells CASSQALAGFETQYF. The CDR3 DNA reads TGTGCCAGCAGCCAAGCACTAGCGGGGTTCGAGACCCAGTACTTC.